Reported below is one TCR beta chain. Repertoires were generated with immunoSEQ multiplex PCR, while TCRdb's copy carries only in-frame clones and drops some. The sample shows about 36,000 clones, about 80% of them seen only once. This sample is part of a study of blood T cell repertoires in COVID-19. Study summary: The United States, Italy and Spain supplied acute and convalescent COVID-19 samples. T cells, B-cell-depleted T cells, or PBMCs supplied cDNA or gDNA.

With 3 bases removed from V and 2 bases from J, the gap between germline ends came to 10 bases. In germline, CDR1 is GTSNPN, CDR2 SVGIG (reference sequence). CDR3 length: 13 amino acids. The sequencing sample was made of peripheral blood. V and J are TRBV30 and TRBJ1-2, with D possibly TRBD1 on 6 matching bases. This TCR came from a man aged 55 to 70 with active COVID-19. In DNA, the CDR3 is TGTGCCTGGAGGGTTACAGGGAACTATGGCTACACCTTC. Translated: CAWRVTGNYGYTF.